This is a list of T cell receptor beta chains from one sample in a study of T-cell memory formation after mild COVID-19. TCRdb called the 5' RACE reads again in MiXCR, with one record for every CDR3 protein. The sample yields under 600,000 distinct CDR3 sequences, 20% to 25% seen once. The sample consisted of PBMCs or a T cell subset sorted from them (not recorded which). The receptor source for this set is an adult woman who had mild COVID-19 (a few samples of this study predate the infection). Cell type and time point are not known. The CDR3 runs from the conserved cysteine through the conserved F or W. D genes are given only for firm matches. Rows may omit the clone size; those that give it use once, few, many or a size class.

v_call	clone_size	d_call	j_call	cdr3_nt	cdr3_aa
TRBV7-9	few	.	TRBJ1-6	TGTGCCAGCAGCTTAGGGGGGGAACCCCTCCACTTT	CASSLGGEPLHF
TRBV3-1	few	.	TRBJ2-1	TGTGCCAGCAGCCTCCCCTGGTCCAATGAGCAGTTCTTC	CASSLPWSNEQFF
TRBV5-1	.	.	TRBJ1-1	TGCGCCAGCAGCCTCGTGACGGGGTGGGAGAAGGGCACTGAAGCTTTCTTT	CASSLVTGWEKGTEAFF
TRBV9	.	TRBD1	TRBJ1-2	TGTGCCAGCAGCGGTTCGACAGGGGTAGGGTATGGCTACACCTTC	CASSGSTGVGYGYTF
TRBV24-1	many	.	TRBJ1-1	TGTGCCACCAGTGAGCCTACAGGGTTTCGGGCTTTCTTT	CATSEPTGFRAFF
TRBV6-2/TRBV6-3	.	.	TRBJ2-6	TGTGCCAGCATCGGAGCCGGGCCAGCACCGGGGGGGGCCAACGTCCTGACTTTC	CASIGAGPAPGGANVLTF
TRBV12-3/TRBV12-4	many	.	TRBJ1-2	TGTGCCAGCAGTCGGGTGTCCGGGATCCTCTTATATGGCTACACCTTC	CASSRVSGILLYGYTF
TRBV6-5	.	TRBD2	TRBJ2-2	TGTGCCAGCAGTGGATATAGCGGGGGGAACACCGGGGAGCTGTTTTTT	CASSGYSGGNTGELFF
TRBV4-3	few	TRBD2	TRBJ2-1	TGCGCCAGCAGCCAAGACGTCAGCGGGAGCGGCAATGAGCAGTTCTTC	CASSQDVSGSGNEQFF
TRBV6-6	.	.	TRBJ2-7	TGTGCCAGCAGTTACCCGGGGGCATATAGGCAGTACTTC	CASSYPGAYRQYF
TRBV30	few	TRBD2	TRBJ2-5	TGTGCCTGCGGAACGGCCACAAAACTAGCGGGGCAAGAGACCCAGTACTTC	CACGTATKLAGQETQYF
TRBV27	many	.	TRBJ2-3	TGTGCCAGCAGTTTAAGTAGACGAGGGGCAGATACGCAGTATTTT	CASSLSRRGADTQYF
TRBV24-1	few	TRBD1	TRBJ2-5	TGTGCCACCAGTGGTCGCCCCCGAGGACAGGGGGCTGAAGAGACCCAGTACTTC	CATSGRPRGQGAEETQYF
TRBV11-2	.	TRBD1	TRBJ1-6	TGTGCCAGCAGCTTAGGAGGGGGCCGATCACCCCTCCACTTT	CASSLGGGRSPLHF
TRBV20-1	few	.	TRBJ2-3	TGCAGTGCTAGACTAGGTGATACGCAGTATTTT	CSARLGDTQYF
TRBV20-1	.	.	TRBJ2-5	TGCAGTGCTAGGCGTAAGACCCGAGGGGACGAGACCCAGTACTTC	CSARRKTRGDETQYF
TRBV6-1	few	.	TRBJ2-5	TGTGCCTCAGCTCATTACGGCGGCCAAGAGACCCAGTACTTC	CASAHYGGQETQYF
TRBV7-9	few	.	TRBJ2-7	TGTGCCAGCAGCCAAACGGGGGCGAAAGAGCAGTACTTC	CASSQTGAKEQYF
TRBV9	few	.	TRBJ1-1	TGTGCCAGCAGCGTAAAGCACTCGACGGAGGAACTAAACACTGAAGCTTTCTTT	CASSVKHSTEELNTEAFF
TRBV5-1	large	.	TRBJ2-3	TGCGCCAGCAGCTTACATCTCGAGGGGATAACAGATACGCAGTATTTT	CASSLHLEGITDTQYF
TRBV12-3/TRBV12-4	.	.	TRBJ2-5	TGTGCCAGCATAAAGGGCTCAAGGGAGACCCAGTACTTC	CASIKGSRETQYF
TRBV24-1	.	TRBD2	TRBJ2-5	TGTGCCACCAGTGGACTAGCGGGAGCAAGTCAAGAGACCCAGTACTTC	CATSGLAGASQETQYF
TRBV7-2	few	.	TRBJ1-2	TGTGCCAGCAGCCCTTTGCCAGGGATCTATGGCTACACCTTC	CASSPLPGIYGYTF
TRBV13	few	TRBD1	TRBJ2-2	TGTGCCAGCAGCTTACACCACTTTACGGACAGGGCGACCGGGGAGCTGTTTTTT	CASSLHHFTDRATGELFF
TRBV7-8	few	.	TRBJ2-3	TGTGCCAGCAGCGGGACGATTGGAGATACGCAGTATTTT	CASSGTIGDTQYF
TRBV19	.	TRBD2	TRBJ2-3	TGTGCCAGTAGTGCCCTAGCGGCTAGCACAGATACGCAGTATTTT	CASSALAASTDTQYF
TRBV20-1	few	.	TRBJ2-1	TGCAGTGCTAGGCCCGGGACGTACGACAATGAGCAGTTCTTC	CSARPGTYDNEQFF
TRBV6-5	.	.	TRBJ2-3	TGTGCCAGCAGTTACTTTGGGTCAGATACGCAGTATTTT	CASSYFGSDTQYF
TRBV11-3	few	.	TRBJ2-1	TGTGCCAGCAGCTTAGCCGGGAGCCCCAACAATGAGCAGTTCTTC	CASSLAGSPNNEQFF
TRBV10-3	many	.	TRBJ1-2	TGTGCCATCAGTGACACTAACTATGGCTACACCTTC	CAISDTNYGYTF
TRBV12-3/TRBV12-4	.	TRBD1	TRBJ2-3	TGTGCCAGCAGTCCAGGGGGATCGGACACAGATACGCAGTATTTT	CASSPGGSDTDTQYF
TRBV24-1	.	.	TRBJ1-5	TGTGCCACCAGTGAGTCCACCCTCCTGCGGCCCCAGCATTTT	CATSESTLLRPQHF
TRBV24-1	.	TRBD1	TRBJ2-7	TGTGCCACCAGTGACAACTCGGGGCAGGGGGTCGTCTACGAGCAGTACTTC	CATSDNSGQGVVYEQYF
TRBV11-1	few	.	TRBJ1-1	TGTGCCAGCAGCTCGACTGGAAGGCACACTGAAGCTTTCTTT	CASSSTGRHTEAFF
TRBV7-3	many	TRBD1	TRBJ1-6	TGTGCCAGCAGCACCGGGACAGAGAATTCACCCCTCCACTTT	CASSTGTENSPLHF
TRBV4-1	few	.	TRBJ2-7	TGCGCCAGCAGCCAAGTCTGGAAGAGCTCCTACGAGCAGTACTTC	CASSQVWKSSYEQYF
TRBV10-3	.	TRBD2	TRBJ2-1	TGTGCCATCAGTGAGACTAGCGGGAGGGTTAACAATGAGCAGTTCTTC	CAISETSGRVNNEQFF
TRBV4-3	.	TRBD1	TRBJ2-7	TGCGCCAGCAGCCAAGCGGAGGGACAGGGCAACGAGCAGTACTTC	CASSQAEGQGNEQYF
TRBV13	few	.	TRBJ2-1	TGTGCCAGCAGCCCACCGGCCGGGAGTACCTACAATGAGCAGTTCTTC	CASSPPAGSTYNEQFF
TRBV6-2/TRBV6-3	few	.	TRBJ2-3	TGTGCCAGCAGTTCTGATCATACAGATACGCAGTATTTT	CASSSDHTDTQYF
TRBV7-9	.	TRBD1	TRBJ1-1	TGTGCCAGCAGCTTTAGGGGACAGGGTTTAACGAACACTGAAGCTTTCTTT	CASSFRGQGLTNTEAFF
TRBV24-1	few	.	TRBJ2-3	TGTGCCACCAGTGACCGATTGGGGGACGCAGATACGCAGTATTTT	CATSDRLGDADTQYF
TRBV11-3	.	.	TRBJ2-1	TGTGCCAGCAGCTTAGGGGTGAACTCCTACAATGAGCAGTTCTTC	CASSLGVNSYNEQFF
TRBV20-1	few	TRBD2	TRBJ2-1	TGCAGTGCTTTCATAGCGGGACTAGGCGATGAGCAGTTCTTC	CSAFIAGLGDEQFF
TRBV7-2	.	TRBD2	TRBJ2-1	TGTGCCAGCAGCTTAATTGCGGGAGACCTCAATGAGCAGTTCTTC	CASSLIAGDLNEQFF
TRBV12-3/TRBV12-4	once	TRBD1	TRBJ1-1	TGTGCCAGCAACACCGGGACAGGACCGAACACTGAAGCTTTCTTT	CASNTGTGPNTEAFF
TRBV2	.	.	TRBJ2-1	TGTGCCAGCAGTGAATGGTCAGGGGAGGATGAGCAGTTCTTC	CASSEWSGEDEQFF
TRBV11-3	.	.	TRBJ2-3	TGTGCCAGCAGCCAACGGGAGACAGTCACAGATACGCAGTATTTT	CASSQRETVTDTQYF
TRBV12-3/TRBV12-4	many	.	TRBJ2-7	TGTGCCAGCAGTTTAGGCGGTCCCTACGAGCAGTACTTC	CASSLGGPYEQYF
TRBV7-9	.	.	TRBJ1-5	TGTGCCAGCAGCCCGTCGGACAGTCTTCAGCCCCAGCATTTT	CASSPSDSLQPQHF
TRBV7-8	.	TRBD2	TRBJ2-7	TGTGCCAGCAGCGTGGGACTAGCAGCCTCCTACGAGCAGTACTTC	CASSVGLAASYEQYF
TRBV4-1	.	.	TRBJ1-1	TGCGCCAGCAGCCAAGATCATATGGAGTACGGCACTGAAGCTTTCTTT	CASSQDHMEYGTEAFF
TRBV7-2	.	TRBD2	TRBJ2-1	TGTGCCAGCAGCCCAGCAGGACTAGCTCTTCTCTACAATGAGCAGTTCTTC	CASSPAGLALLYNEQFF
TRBV4-2	.	.	TRBJ1-1	TGTGCCAGCAGCCAAGATAAGTCGAACACTGAAGCTTTCTTT	CASSQDKSNTEAFF
TRBV12-3/TRBV12-4	few	.	TRBJ2-5	TGTGCCAGCAGATCCCTAGCGAGATACCAAGAGACCCAGTACTTC	CASRSLARYQETQYF